This T cell receptor (beta chain) was observed in a study of blood T cell repertoires in COVID-19. Study summary: Whether acute or convalescent, the COVID-19 samples came from the United States, Italy and Spain. PBMCs, B-cell-depleted T cells, or T cells provided the cDNA or gDNA that made up the material.

Original methodology: Counts of nucleated cells, estimated from reference gene primer amplification, were obtained. Here immunoSEQ multiplex PCR was the method, and the copy in TCRdb shows in-frame clones only, minus some. V and J calls and clone size are those listed in that table; D and trimming were worked out from the DNA. The data contain nearly 100,000 clones, less than 85% of them singletons. Germline V gene lookup returns CDR1 SGDLS and CDR2 YYNGEE. This CDR3 is 17 amino acids long. V gave up 0 bases and J gave up 10 bases; unmatched junction bases: 16. This clonotype originated in a woman aged 60-75 years with acute or convalescent COVID-19. The rearrangement uses TRBV9 and TRBJ2-1; 7 bases agree with TRBD1. Sequencing was done on a sample of peripheral blood. In nucleotides, the CDR3 is TGTGCCAGCAGCGTAGCCTTCGAGACAGGGTTTTCCGGGGAGCAGTTCTTC. It yields the protein CASSVAFETGFSGEQFF. Combining the CDR3 with reference TRBV9 and TRBJ2-1 gives the whole variable domain DSGVTQTPKHLITATGQRVTLRCSPRSGDLSVYWYQQSLDQGLQFLIQYYNGEERAKGNILERFSAQQFPDLHSELNLSSLELGDSALYFCASSVAFETGFSGEQFFGPGTRLTVL.